The present T cell receptor (beta chain) was sequenced within a study of CD8 T cells in ankylosing spondylitis. Note on this clonotype: Its specificity is not known.

With molecular barcodes, quantitative 5'-RACE was used to make the TCR beta libraries. TCRdb reprocessed the 5' RACE reads with MiXCR, giving one entry per CDR3 protein. Here the sample spans some 250,000 distinct CDR3 sequences, around 7.8% being singletons. The study, taken as a whole, reports: Within matched ankylosing spondylitis synovial fluid, disease-linked clones were reportedly significantly enriched. Made up of about eight highly homologous variants, a TCR beta motif appeared characteristic of ankylosing spondylitis blood.

Germline V gives CDR1 SGHKS, CDR2 YYEKEE (reference sequence). The CDR3 sequence is 15 residues long. The V segment lost 4 bases and the J segment 3 bases; nucleotides outside the gene matches: 7. This clonotype was obtained from a male donor with ankylosing spondylitis or in good health (not recorded which). The V call is TRBV5-5, the J call TRBJ2-3, with 8 nucleotides matching TRBD1. Sample: blood, either unsorted or a sorted T cell fraction (not recorded which). CDR3 DNA sequence: TGTGCCAGCAGCCCCTGGACAGGGAATACAGATACGCAGTATTTT. Translating gives CASSPWTGNTDTQYF.